The 9 T cell receptor beta chains in this list originate from one sample, sequenced in a study of graft-versus-host responses after intestinal transplantation. No cognate antigen is known for these TCRs. Libraries were prepared by immunoSEQ multiplex PCR; TCRdb keeps only in-frame clonotypes and omits some of them. The sample shows 100,000 to 130,000 clones, approximately 88% of them seen only once. This material consisted of unstimulated CD4+ T cells sorted from spleen or lymph node cells, taken before transplant. The source is a human donor who was the organ donor for an intestinal transplant.

CDR3 residues: CATPGLAGVEQYF. The CDR3 DNA reads TGTGCCACACCGGGACTAGCGGGAGTCGAGCAGTACTTC. The genes are TRBV5-8 and TRBJ2-7; 14 bases agree with TRBD2. Germline V gene data show CDR1 as SGHTS and CDR2 as YDEGEE. The length of the CDR3 is 13 residues. Germline trimming cut 9 bases from V and 6 bases from J; bases unmatched to any gene: 5.

The V gene is TRBV11-3, the J gene TRBJ2-5; no firm D call. The CDR3 extends over 12 amino acids. Germline values: CDR1 SGHNT, CDR2 YENEEA. V was pared by 4 bases and J by 5 bases, with 8 bases between. CDR3 residues: CASSYGWETQYF. The CDR3 DNA is TGTGCCAGCAGCTATGGATGGGAGACCCAGTACTTC.

This rearrangement joins TRBV2 to TRBJ2-1, with a weak D call TRBD2 (6 bases). The length of the CDR3 is 14 residues. Trimming left V 8 bases short and J 7 bases short, with 18 bases between. Germline CDR1 SNHLY, CDR2 FYNNEI. The CDR3 sequence: CASLGLTGGNEQFF. The CDR3 DNA sequence: TGTGCCAGCTTGGGACTCACTGGGGGAAATGAGCAGTTCTTC.

The V call is TRBV2, the J call TRBJ1-2; no firm D call. The CDR3 is 12 residues long. V lost 5 bases, J lost 8 bases, and 12 bases lay in between. CDR1 SNHLY and CDR2 FYNNEI come from the germline V gene. CDR3 DNA: TGTGCCAGCAGTCGGTCCCGGGAGGGCTACACCTTC. It yields the protein CASSRSREGYTF.

This clone counts as medium-sized. This chain links TRBV18 with TRBJ2-7; D is possibly TRBD2 (5 bases). Germline assignment: CDR1 KGHSH and CDR2 LQKENI. The CDR3 totals 15 residues. The V end lost 5 bases, the J end lost 3 bases, and 17 bases lay between the germline ends. The CDR3 DNA reads as TGTGCCAGCTCAGAGGGATCGGGGATAGGCTACGAGCAGTACTTC. It translates to CASSEGSGIGYEQYF.

The chain joins TRBV5-5 to TRBJ2-7, with D unclear. The CDR3 is 14 amino acids. The V end was cut by 2 bases, the J end by 1 base, with 10 bases between. Germline loops: CDR1 SGHKS, CDR2 YYEKEE (reference sequence). DNA of the CDR3: TGTGCCAGCAGCTTAGCGCCTCATTCCTACGAGCAGTACTTC. Translating it yields CASSLAPHSYEQYF. Using reference TRBV5-5 and TRBJ2-7 for the parts outside the CDR3, the full variable domain is DAGVTQSPTHLIKTRGQQVTLRCSPISGHKSVSWYQQVLGQGPQFIFQYYEKEERGRGNFPDRFSARQFPNYSSELNVNALLLGDSALYLCASSLAPHSYEQYFGPGTRLTVT.

The chain has TRBV6-5 and TRBJ2-2; 8 nucleotides agree with TRBD2. After removal of 8 bases from V and 5 bases from J, the junction contained 7 bases not matched to a gene. Germline assignment: CDR1 MNHEY and CDR2 SVGAGI. The CDR3 is made up of 14 amino acids. CDR3 sequence: CASRRTSSTGELFF. The CDR3 nucleotides read TGTGCCAGCCGGCGGACTAGCTCAACCGGGGAGCTGTTTTTT.

The chain combines TRBV4-2 with TRBJ1-5; D possibly corresponds to TRBD1 (5 bases). CDR1 LGHNA and CDR2 YNFKEQ come from the germline V gene. V was clipped by 0 bases and J by 2 bases, with 14 bases between them. The CDR3 loop spans 17 amino acids. The CDR3 DNA sequence: TGTGCCAGCAGCCAAGATGGGGGGAATTTGGGCAATCAGCCCCAGCATTTT. Translation gives CASSQDGGNLGNQPQHF.

The chain couples TRBV9 to TRBJ2-1, with 14 bases identical to TRBD2. V lost 2 bases to trimming and J lost 6 bases; unmatched junction nucleotides: 7. Germline-derived CDR1 and CDR2 are SGDLS and YYNGEE. CDR3 length: 17 residues. The CDR3 is CASSVTRGTSGSNEQFF. The CDR3 nucleotides are TGTGCCAGCAGCGTCACGAGGGGGACTAGCGGGAGCAATGAGCAGTTCTTC. The complete variable domain, with remaining parts taken from reference TRBV9 and TRBJ2-1, reads DSGVTQTPKHLITATGQRVTLRCSPRSGDLSVYWYQQSLDQGLQFLIQYYNGEERAKGNILERFSAQQFPDLHSELNLSSLELGDSALYFCASSVTRGTSGSNEQFFGPGTRLTVL.